This T cell receptor beta chain emerged from a study of beta chain features in type 1 diabetes. Study-wide results and limits: TCRB CDR3 length was moderately but significantly reduced in all four CD4+ subsets of Type 1 diabetes patients.

The CDR3 is made up of 13 amino acids. Trimming cost V 8 bases and J 5 bases, with 15 bases left between them. The germline V gene has CDR1 MDHEN and CDR2 SYDVKM. Regarding this clone: Its cognate antigen is unknown.

What was sequenced were expressed TCRB transcripts, since all of the isolated RNA had been reverse transcribed. The repertoire was sequenced with immunoSEQ multiplex PCR; TCRdb's copy has only in-frame clones and lacks some. Altogether 150,000 to 200,000 clones are present, about 7.8% being singletons, with the ten largest covering roughly 1%. The receptor was isolated from a woman aged 40 to 55 with type 1 diabetes. Sequencing was carried out using central memory CD4+ T cells from blood. This sequence joins TRBV28 and TRBJ1-2; a weak D match, TRBD1 (5 bases). The CDR3 here is CASGPGGGYGYTF. The CDR3 DNA reads as TGTGCCAGCGGCCCTGGGGGAGGATATGGCTACACCTTC.